One and the same sample provided the 23 T cell receptor beta chains below, sequenced in a study of T cells in Graves' hyperthyroidism and ophthalmopathy. Amplified TCR beta CDR3 regions came from RNA transcripts. HTBI primers were used for first-round RT-PCR of the TCR CDR3. TCRdb reprocessed the multiplex PCR reads with MiXCR, giving one entry per CDR3 protein. The table records around 610,000 distinct CDR3 sequences, over 12% of them present only once. The sequenced sample was blood. These receptors were collected from a woman between 35 and 50 years old with Graves' ophthalmopathy.

This clonotype has a count of ten or more. The rearrangement joins TRBV25-1 to TRBJ1-5; D call uncertain. There are 15 residues in the CDR3. Germline V gene data show CDR1 as MGHDK and CDR2 as SYGVNS. V was cut by 2 bases and J by 3 bases, with 11 bases left in between. As DNA, the CDR3 is TGTGCCAGCAGTGAAACCGGGAAGTTCAATCAGCCCCAGCATTTT. Translating gives CASSETGKFNQPQHF.

This clonotype appeared many times. The chain combines TRBV9 with TRBJ1-3; no clear D. Trimming removed 0 bases at V and 0 bases at J, with 4 bases between. Germline V lookup: CDR1 SGDLS, CDR2 YYNGEE. The CDR3 length is 14 residues. In DNA form, the CDR3 reads TGTGCCAGCAGCGTAGCTTCCTCTGGAAACACCATATATTTT. It is translated as CASSVASSGNTIYF. Using reference TRBV9 and TRBJ1-3 for the parts outside the CDR3, the full variable domain is DSGVTQTPKHLITATGQRVTLRCSPRSGDLSVYWYQQSLDQGLQFLIQYYNGEERAKGNILERFSAQQFPDLHSELNLSSLELGDSALYFCASSVASSGNTIYFGEGSWLTVV.

This clonotype was counted at least ten times. This chain uses TRBV12-3 or TRBV12-4 with TRBJ1-5; 8 positions match TRBD1. This CDR3 region has 15 residues. V lost 6 bases, J lost 2 bases, and 6 bases stayed unmatched. In DNA form, the CDR3 reads TGTGCCAGCAGATCCGGACAGGGAGGCAATCAGCCCCAGCATTTT. Encoded protein: CASRSGQGGNQPQHF.

This clonotype has just a few counts. The J gene is TRBJ2-5, the V gene TRBV5-1, with D tentatively TRBD1 (5 bases). Germline CDR1 SGHRS, CDR2 YFSETQ. This CDR3 contains 17 residues. The V end lost 4 bases, the J end lost 2 bases, and 21 bases lay between the germline ends. Here the CDR3 DNA reads TGCGCCAGCAGCCCCGGAACAGGTTCTGGTGAACAAGAGACCCAGTACTTC. Translating gives CASSPGTGSGEQETQYF.

The sample holds many counts of this clonotype. The CDR3 region is CASSYAGGYTEAFF. The DNA of the CDR3 is TGTGCCAGCAGTTACGCTGGAGGGTACACTGAAGCTTTCTTT. J is TRBJ1-1 and V is TRBV6-5; D not certain. This CDR3 comprises 14 residues. CDR1 and CDR2 from the germline V gene are MNHEY and SVGAGI. The V end lost 2 bases, the J end lost 3 bases, and 10 bases lay between the germline ends.

The rearrangement links TRBV18 to TRBJ2-2, with D possibly TRBD1 on 6 matching bases. The CDR3 is 15 amino acids. V shed 2 bases and J shed 4 bases, with 11 bases lying between them. Germline-derived CDR1 and CDR2 are KGHSH and LQKENI. CDR3 in DNA: TGTGCCAGCTCACCAACCACAGGGAGCACCGGGGAGCTGTTTTTT. Translation: CASSPTTGSTGELFF.

This sequence joins TRBV12-3 or TRBV12-4 and TRBJ1-5; 8 bases fit TRBD1. The CDR3 length is 14 residues. The V segment lost 6 bases and the J segment 4 bases; nucleotides outside the gene matches: 5. The CDR3 here is CASRRDRRNQPQHF. The CDR3 DNA reads TGTGCCAGCAGGCGGGACAGGCGTAATCAGCCCCAGCATTTT.

Ten or more counts support this clonotype. The gene calls are TRBV6-1 and TRBJ2-2; D remains ambiguous. Trimming removed 7 bases from V and 2 bases from J, with 8 bases in between. Germline V gene data show CDR1 as MNHNS and CDR2 as SASEGT. The CDR3 loop spans 13 amino acids. The CDR3, as DNA: TGTGCCAGCACCGAAGTCAACACCGGGGAGCTGTTTTTT. Translating it yields CASTEVNTGELFF.

At least ten counts were recorded for this clonotype. The rearrangement uses TRBV7-2 and TRBJ1-2, with unresolved D. V lost 5 bases and J lost 5, with 9 bases in between. The germline V gene encodes CDR1 SGHTA and CDR2 FQGNSA. The CDR3 totals 12 residues. DNA of the CDR3: TGTGCCAGCAGCGATACACCTTATGGCTACACCTTC. Its protein is CASSDTPYGYTF.

This clonotype was detected many times. The V and J genes are TRBV28 and TRBJ2-7; D call uncertain. V was trimmed by 3 bases and J by 2 bases, leaving 8 bases between them. CDR3 size: 13 residues. Germline V gene sequence: CDR1 MDHEN, CDR2 SYDVKM. CDR3 DNA sequence: TGTGCCAGCAGTTTTAGTAATCCCTACGAGCAGTACTTC. It specifies CASSFSNPYEQYF.

In this sample, this clonotype turned up many times. The V and J genes are TRBV6-5 and TRBJ1-5; D unresolved. The ends were cut back, 9 bases at V and 3 bases at J, with 9 bases in the middle. Germline CDR1 is MNHEY and CDR2 is SVGAGI. CDR3 size: 12 residues. CDR3 amino acids: CASQGFNQPQHF. The CDR3 coding sequence is TGTGCCAGTCAAGGGTTCAATCAGCCCCAGCATTTT.

This clonotype was detected ten times or more. This rearrangement joins TRBV30 to TRBJ1-5, with 9 nucleotides matching TRBD1. The CDR3 consists of 14 residues. V lost 3 bases and J lost 4; bases outside the gene matches: 4. Germline V gives CDR1 GTSNPN, CDR2 SVGIG (reference sequence). CDR3 region: CAWRGTGTNQPQHF. CDR3 bases: TGTGCCTGGAGGGGGACAGGGACTAATCAGCCCCAGCATTTT.

The V call is TRBV28, the J call TRBJ2-7; D is perhaps TRBD2 (6 bases). Germline V gives CDR1 MDHEN, CDR2 SYDVKM. V lost 2 bases to trimming and J lost 5 bases, with 13 bases between them. This CDR3 has 14 amino acids. CDR3 amino acids: CASSLTGGGDEQYF. The CDR3 DNA reads as TGTGCCAGCAGTTTAACCGGGGGTGGGGACGAGCAGTACTTC. Full variable domain (outside the CDR3, taken from reference TRBV28 and TRBJ2-7): DVKVTQSSRYLVKRTGEKVFLECVQDMDHENMFWYRQDPGLGLRLIYFSYDVKMKEKGDIPEGYSVSREKKERFSLILESASTNQTSMYLCASSLTGGGDEQYFGPGTRLTVT.

The rearrangement links TRBV4-1 to TRBJ2-7; TRBD2 matches 8 bases. Germline-derived CDR1 and CDR2 are MGHRA and YSYEKL. V trimming: 4 bases; J trimming: 3 bases; junction bases outside the gene matches: 11. This CDR3 comprises 16 residues. CDR3 loop: CASSPGYSGVNYEQYF. CDR3 DNA: TGCGCCAGCAGCCCCGGGTATAGCGGGGTTAACTACGAGCAGTACTTC.

This clonotype occurred many times. J is TRBJ1-2 and V is TRBV7-2, with D unclear. CDR3 size: 13 residues. Germline V gene data show CDR1 as SGHTA and CDR2 as FQGNSA. The germline V and J ends were trimmed by 2 bases and 8 bases, with 12 bases remaining between them. CDR3 region: CASSLYRSKGYTF. CDR3 in DNA: TGTGCCAGCAGCTTATACCGCAGCAAGGGCTACACCTTC.

This rearrangement joins TRBV4-1 to TRBJ2-7, with D uncertain. From germline, CDR1 is MGHRA and CDR2 YSYEKL. The CDR3 has 13 amino acids. Trimming cost V 2 bases and J 1 base, with 6 bases left between them. The CDR3 loop is CASSQFLSYEQYF. The CDR3 nucleotides read TGCGCCAGCAGCCAATTCCTGTCCTACGAGCAGTACTTC.

The chain is built from TRBV7-2 and TRBJ1-1; 7 bases fit TRBD1. Trimming removed 8 bases from V and 0 bases from J; junction bases left unmatched: 9. The CDR3 has 15 amino acids. The V gene's germline CDR1 is SGHTA and CDR2 FQGNSA. The CDR3 coding sequence is TGTGCCAGCGCAAACCGGGACAGACTGAACACTGAAGCTTTCTTT. This codes for CASANRDRLNTEAFF.

This clonotype has a count of ten or more. J is TRBJ2-5 and V is TRBV6-1; D call uncertain. Germline lookup yields CDR1 MNHNS and CDR2 SASEGT. V lost 5 bases, J lost 4 bases, and 5 bases lay in between. CDR3 size: 11 residues. Here the CDR3 reads CASSTIETQYF. Written as DNA, the CDR3 is TGTGCCAGCAGTACCATAGAGACCCAGTACTTC.

The rearrangement links TRBV10-3 to TRBJ2-7; maybe TRBD2 (6 bases). Trimming cost V 4 bases and J 9 bases, with 16 bases left between them. There are 13 residues in the CDR3. CDR1 and CDR2 (germline): ENHRY, SYGVKD. The CDR3: CAISGRDTGGQYF. CDR3 nucleotide sequence: TGTGCCATCAGTGGGCGGGATACCGGTGGGCAGTACTTC.

This clonotype was found many times. A read error is possible here, since a much larger clone lies one base away. The genes are TRBV7-2 and TRBJ2-5; D not certain. CDR3 size: 12 residues. CDR1 and CDR2 (germline): SGHTA, FQGNSA. Trimming pared 2 bases from V and 4 bases from J, leaving 5 bases between. The CDR3 here is CASSLWAETQYF. CDR3 DNA sequence: TGTGCCAGCAGCTTATGGGCAGAGACCCAGTACTTC.

This clonotype showed up many times. The chain links TRBV6-5 to TRBJ1-2; no clear D gene. The CDR3 runs to 13 residues. Germline V lookup: CDR1 MNHEY, CDR2 SVGAGI. V was shortened by 3 bases and J by 2 bases, with 7 bases between the two germline ends. The CDR3 sequence: CASSYSPNYGYTF. CDR3 sequence (DNA): TGTGCCAGCAGTTATAGTCCGAACTATGGCTACACCTTC.

This clonotype was detected a few times. V and J are TRBV15 and TRBJ2-7; 9 positions match TRBD1. Germline V gene lookup returns CDR1 LNHNV and CDR2 YYDKDF (reference sequence). With 3 bases clipped from V and 3 bases from J, the junction kept 3 bases outside the gene matches. The length of the CDR3 is 14 residues. For the CDR3, the DNA is TGTGCCACCAGCAGGAGGGGACAGGGCTACGAGCAGTACTTC. Encoded protein: CATSRRGQGYEQYF.

This clonotype has at least ten counts. V gene TRBV6-1 combines with J gene TRBJ2-7; TRBD2 is a possible D gene (5 bases). V lost 10 bases and J lost 5, with 18 bases in between. The CDR3 covers 13 residues. Germline V gene sequence: CDR1 MNHNS, CDR2 SASEGT. This CDR3 is CATRSGGINEQYF. CDR3 coding DNA: TGTGCCACCAGGTCCGGAGGAATTAACGAGCAGTACTTC.